This T cell receptor beta chain was recovered during a study of blood T cell repertoires in COVID-19 (dated by TCRdb to about 2020). Regarding the study in general: Samples covering the acute and convalescent phases of COVID-19 were provided by collaborators in the United States, Italy and Spain. Where available, HLA class I and class II types were obtained from metadata supplied by the sample provider rather than from assay-based typing. A freely available public database, intended as a resource for researchers studying the immune response to SARS-CoV-2, is where the repertoires were released. Samples came from the ongoing ImmuneRACE study (first 160 participants) plus 1,254 subjects from 6 global collaborators. The sample metadata nearly always contained a de-identified subject ID, COVID-19 status, age in years and sex. Deeply sampled blood TCRbeta repertoires from subjects exposed to, actively infected with, or recovered from COVID-19 were included in the dataset. The material from the prospective study consisted of cDNA or gDNA derived from T cells, B-cell-depleted T cells, or PBMCs.

Worth noting for this clone: Its specific antigen is unknown. Base qualities are not provided; no much larger clone lies one nucleotide away.

TCRbeta CDR3 regions were amplified from genomic DNA using the immunoSEQ Assay, a bias-controlled multiplex PCR. In the source study's methods: Within the assay, amplification of reference gene primers was used to estimate how many nucleated cells each sample contained. To quantify the absolute abundance of each unique TCRbeta CDR3 rearrangement, sequence reads were collapsed and filtered. For each sample, productive Simpson clonality was calculated as the square root of Simpson's diversity index across productive rearrangements. What TCRdb holds here is the immuneACCESS table cut down to in-frame rearrangements. Part of the clones is not present; checked against another copy, under half of the missing clones reflect an unresolved V gene, and the others are unexplained. From that table come the V and J calls and clone size; the DNA was used to work out D and trimming. This sample is represented by over 200,000 clones; more than 80% of them were singletons. Roughly 2.6% of the sample is taken by the ten largest.

At one collaborating source in Seattle, patients were enrolled during active infection and were followed longitudinally through the course of disease. Each collaborating institution followed its own protocols to collect whole blood in K2EDTA tubes. For TCRbeta analysis, collaborator samples were shipped as frozen whole blood, as isolated PBMCs, or as DNA extracted from either sample type. On the study overall, not on this receptor specifically: The amount of clinical and demographic metadata varied by source and participant and was provided uncurated.

The receptor was derived from a man aged 30 to 39 with COVID-19, enrolled during active disease. The material sequenced was peripheral blood.

The sequence in DNA is TGTGCCAGTAGACAGGTGGCAGTACTCTCTGGAAACACCATATATTTT. The encoded protein is CASRQVAVLSGNTIYF. The sequence joins TRBV19 to TRBJ1-3, with TRBD1 perhaps the D gene, on 5 matching bases. Trimming at the junction amounts to 6 bases on V and 0 bases on J, and the germline ends lie 15 bases apart. Taken from the germline V gene (reference sequence), the CDR1 and CDR2 loops are LNHDA and SQIVND. There are 16 amino acids in the CDR3, from cysteine to phenylalanine inclusive. Only the CDR3 region is kept as DNA, spanning 48 bases read in frame from base 1.